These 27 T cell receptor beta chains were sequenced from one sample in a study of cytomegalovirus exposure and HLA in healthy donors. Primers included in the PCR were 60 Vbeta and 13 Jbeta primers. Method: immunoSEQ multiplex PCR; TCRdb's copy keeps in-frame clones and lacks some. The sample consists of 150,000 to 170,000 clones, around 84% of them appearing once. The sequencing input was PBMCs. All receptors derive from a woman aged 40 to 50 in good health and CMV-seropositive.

The CDR3 here is CASSHRQGEGNTQYF. The CDR3 nucleotides read TGTGCCAGCAGCCATCGACAGGGAGAGGGGAATACGCAGTATTTT. The chain joins TRBV7-3 to TRBJ2-3; TRBD1 matches at 7 bases. Germline CDR1 and CDR2: SGHTA and FQGTGA. This CDR3 contains 15 residues. With 5 bases clipped from V and 7 bases from J, the junction kept 12 bases outside the gene matches.

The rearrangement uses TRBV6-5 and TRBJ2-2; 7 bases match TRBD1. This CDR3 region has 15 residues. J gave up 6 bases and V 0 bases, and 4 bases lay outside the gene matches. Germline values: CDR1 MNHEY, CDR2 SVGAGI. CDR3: CASSYSYRGAGELFF. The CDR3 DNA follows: TGTGCCAGCAGTTACTCTTACAGGGGAGCCGGGGAGCTGTTTTTT.

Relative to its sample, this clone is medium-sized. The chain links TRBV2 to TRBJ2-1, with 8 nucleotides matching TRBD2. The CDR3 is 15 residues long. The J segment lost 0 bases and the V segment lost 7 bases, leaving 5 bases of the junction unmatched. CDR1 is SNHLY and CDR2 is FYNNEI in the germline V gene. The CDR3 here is CASTPGTSSYNEQFF. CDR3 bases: TGTGCCAGCACCCCCGGGACTAGCTCCTACAATGAGCAGTTCTTC.

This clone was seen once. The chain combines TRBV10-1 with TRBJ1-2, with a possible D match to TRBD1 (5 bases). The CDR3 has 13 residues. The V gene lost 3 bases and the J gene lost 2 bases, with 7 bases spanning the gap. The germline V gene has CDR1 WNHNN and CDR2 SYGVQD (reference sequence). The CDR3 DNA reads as TGCGCCAGCAGTGAACAGGCCAACTATGGCTACACCTTC. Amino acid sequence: CASSEQANYGYTF.

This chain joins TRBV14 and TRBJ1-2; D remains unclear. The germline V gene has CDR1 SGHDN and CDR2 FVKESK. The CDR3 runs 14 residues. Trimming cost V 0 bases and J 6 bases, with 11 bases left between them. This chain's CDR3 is CASSQEGRGNGYTF. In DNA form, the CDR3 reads TGTGCCAGCAGCCAAGAAGGACGGGGAAATGGCTACACCTTC.

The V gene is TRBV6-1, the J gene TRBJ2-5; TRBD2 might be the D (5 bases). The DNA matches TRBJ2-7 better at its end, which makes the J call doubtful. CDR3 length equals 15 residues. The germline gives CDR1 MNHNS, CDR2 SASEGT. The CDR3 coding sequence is TGTGCCAGCAGTGAAGGAAGCGGAATATACTACGAGCAGTACTTC. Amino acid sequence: CASSEGSGIYYEQYF.

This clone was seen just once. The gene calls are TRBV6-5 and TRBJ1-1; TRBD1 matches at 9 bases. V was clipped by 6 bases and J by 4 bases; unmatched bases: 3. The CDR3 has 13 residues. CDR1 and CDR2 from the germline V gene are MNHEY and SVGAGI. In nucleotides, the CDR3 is TGTGCCAGCAGGGGACAGGGATTCACTGAAGCTTTCTTT. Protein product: CASRGQGFTEAFF.

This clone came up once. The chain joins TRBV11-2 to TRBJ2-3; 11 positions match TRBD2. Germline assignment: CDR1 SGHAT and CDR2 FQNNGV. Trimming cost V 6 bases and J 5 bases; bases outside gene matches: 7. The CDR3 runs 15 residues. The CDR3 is CASRLAGGPGDTQYF. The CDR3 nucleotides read TGTGCCAGCAGGCTAGCGGGAGGCCCGGGAGATACGCAGTATTTT. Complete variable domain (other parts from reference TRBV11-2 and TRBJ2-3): EAGVAQSPRYKIIEKRQSVAFWCNPISGHATLYWYQQILGQGPKLLIQFQNNGVVDDSQLPKDRFSAERLKGVDSTLKIQPAKLEDSAVYLCASRLAGGPGDTQYFGPGTRLTVL.

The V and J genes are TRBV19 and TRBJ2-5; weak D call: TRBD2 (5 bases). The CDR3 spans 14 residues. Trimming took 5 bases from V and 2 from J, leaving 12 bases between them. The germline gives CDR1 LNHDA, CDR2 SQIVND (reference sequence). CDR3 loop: CASSLAGRQETQYF. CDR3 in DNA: TGTGCCAGTAGTCTTGCGGGCCGACAAGAGACCCAGTACTTC.

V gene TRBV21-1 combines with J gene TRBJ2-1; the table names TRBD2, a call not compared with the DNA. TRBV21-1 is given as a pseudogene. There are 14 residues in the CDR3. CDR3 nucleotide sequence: TGTGCCAGCATCCGTCCGACTGCCTACAATGAGCAGTTCTTC. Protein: CASIRPTAYNEQFF.

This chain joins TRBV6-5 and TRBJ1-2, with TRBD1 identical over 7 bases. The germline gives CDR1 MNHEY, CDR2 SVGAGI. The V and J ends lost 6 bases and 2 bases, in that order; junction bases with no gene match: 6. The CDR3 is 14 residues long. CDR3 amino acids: CASSVFRGNYGYTF. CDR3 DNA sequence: TGTGCCAGCAGCGTATTCAGGGGGAACTATGGCTACACCTTC.

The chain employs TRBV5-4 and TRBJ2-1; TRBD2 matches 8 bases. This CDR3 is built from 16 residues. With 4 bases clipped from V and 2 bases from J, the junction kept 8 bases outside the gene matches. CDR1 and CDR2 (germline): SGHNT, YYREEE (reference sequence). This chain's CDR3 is CASSHPAGGTYNEQFF. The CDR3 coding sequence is TGTGCCAGCAGCCACCCGGCGGGAGGAACCTACAATGAGCAGTTCTTC. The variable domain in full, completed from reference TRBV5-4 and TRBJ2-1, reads ETGVTQSPTHLIKTRGQQVTLRCSSQSGHNTVSWYQQALGQGPQFIFQYYREEENGRGNFPPRFSGLQFPNYSSELNVNALELDDSALYLCASSHPAGGTYNEQFFGPGTRLTVL.

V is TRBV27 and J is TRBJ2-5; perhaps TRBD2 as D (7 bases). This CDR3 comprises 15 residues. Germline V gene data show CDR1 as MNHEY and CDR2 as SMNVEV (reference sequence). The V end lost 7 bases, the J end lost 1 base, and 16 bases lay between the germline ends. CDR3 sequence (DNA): TGTGCCAGCACGAACCGGGGGGCTCGCCAAGAGACCCAGTACTTC. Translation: CASTNRGARQETQYF.

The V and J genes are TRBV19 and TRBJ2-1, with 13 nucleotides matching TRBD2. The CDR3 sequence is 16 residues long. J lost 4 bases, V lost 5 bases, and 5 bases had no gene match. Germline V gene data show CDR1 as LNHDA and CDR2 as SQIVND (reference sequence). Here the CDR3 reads CASSPPGLAGYNEQFF. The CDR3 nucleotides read TGTGCCAGTAGTCCTCCGGGACTAGCGGGGTACAATGAGCAGTTCTTC. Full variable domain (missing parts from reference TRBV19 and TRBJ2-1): DGGITQSPKYLFRKEGQNVTLSCEQNLNHDAMYWYRQDPGQGLRLIYYSQIVNDFQKGDIAEGYSVSREKKESFPLTVTSAQKNPTAFYLCASSPPGLAGYNEQFFGPGTRLTVL.

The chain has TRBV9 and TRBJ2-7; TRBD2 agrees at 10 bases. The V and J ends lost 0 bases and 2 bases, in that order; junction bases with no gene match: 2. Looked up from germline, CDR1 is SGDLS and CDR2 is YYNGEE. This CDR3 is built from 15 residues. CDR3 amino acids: CASSVDSGRAYEQYF. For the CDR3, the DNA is TGTGCCAGCAGCGTAGACAGCGGGAGGGCCTACGAGCAGTACTTC. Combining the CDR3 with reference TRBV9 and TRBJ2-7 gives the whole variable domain DSGVTQTPKHLITATGQRVTLRCSPRSGDLSVYWYQQSLDQGLQFLIQYYNGEERAKGNILERFSAQQFPDLHSELNLSSLELGDSALYFCASSVDSGRAYEQYFGPGTRLTVT.

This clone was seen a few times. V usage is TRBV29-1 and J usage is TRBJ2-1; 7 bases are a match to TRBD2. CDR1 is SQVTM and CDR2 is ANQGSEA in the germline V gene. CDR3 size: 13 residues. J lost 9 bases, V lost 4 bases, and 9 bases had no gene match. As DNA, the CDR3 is TGCAGCGTTGCGGCGGGAGTGTCTGGTGAGCAGTTCTTC. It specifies CSVAAGVSGEQFF.

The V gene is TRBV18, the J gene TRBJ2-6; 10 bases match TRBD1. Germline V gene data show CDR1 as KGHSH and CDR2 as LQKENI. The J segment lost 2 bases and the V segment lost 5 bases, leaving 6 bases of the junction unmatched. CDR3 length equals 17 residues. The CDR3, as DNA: TGTGCCAGCTCAACACGGACAGGGGGAGCTGGGGCCAACGTCCTGACTTTC. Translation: CASSTRTGGAGANVLTF. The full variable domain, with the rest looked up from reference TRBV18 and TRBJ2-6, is NAGVMQNPRHLVRRRGQEARLRCSPMKGHSHVYWYRQLPEEGLKFMVYLQKENIIDESGMPKERFSAEFPKEGPSILRIQQVVRGDSAAYFCASSTRTGGAGANVLTFGAGSRLTVL.

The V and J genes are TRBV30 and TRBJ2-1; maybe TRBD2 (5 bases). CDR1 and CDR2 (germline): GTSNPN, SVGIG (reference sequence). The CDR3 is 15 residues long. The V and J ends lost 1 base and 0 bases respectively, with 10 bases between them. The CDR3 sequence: CAWSDADYSYNEQFF. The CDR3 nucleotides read TGTGCCTGGAGTGACGCCGACTACTCCTACAATGAGCAGTTCTTC.

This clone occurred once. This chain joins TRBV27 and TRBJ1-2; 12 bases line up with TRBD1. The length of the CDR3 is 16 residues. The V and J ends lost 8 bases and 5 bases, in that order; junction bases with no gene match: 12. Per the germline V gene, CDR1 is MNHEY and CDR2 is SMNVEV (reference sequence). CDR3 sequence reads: CASFGTGGQHGYGYTF. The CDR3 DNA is TGTGCCAGCTTCGGGACAGGGGGCCAGCATGGATATGGCTACACCTTC.

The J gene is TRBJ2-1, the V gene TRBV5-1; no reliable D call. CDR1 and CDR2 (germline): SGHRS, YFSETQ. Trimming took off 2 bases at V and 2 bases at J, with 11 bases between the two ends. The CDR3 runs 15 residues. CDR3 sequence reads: CASSFGDTPYNEQFF. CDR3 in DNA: TGCGCCAGCAGCTTTGGTGATACACCCTACAATGAGCAGTTCTTC.

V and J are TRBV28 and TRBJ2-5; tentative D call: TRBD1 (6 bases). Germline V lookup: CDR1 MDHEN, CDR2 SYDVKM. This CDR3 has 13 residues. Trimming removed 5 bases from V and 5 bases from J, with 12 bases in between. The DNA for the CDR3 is TGTGCCAGCAGTGGGACACCTCGGGAGACCCAGTACTTC. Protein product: CASSGTPRETQYF.

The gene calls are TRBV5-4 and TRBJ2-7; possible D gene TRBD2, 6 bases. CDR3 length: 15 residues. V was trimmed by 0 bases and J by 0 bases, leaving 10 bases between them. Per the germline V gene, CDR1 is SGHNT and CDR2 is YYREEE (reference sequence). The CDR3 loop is CASSLGGGSSYEQYF. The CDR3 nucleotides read TGTGCCAGCAGCTTGGGAGGAGGGAGCTCCTACGAGCAGTACTTC.

The DNA for the CDR3 is TGTGCCAGCAGTTTGACAGGGGATGGCTACACCTTC. This codes for CASSLTGDGYTF. The chain employs TRBV28 and TRBJ1-2; 8 bases agree with TRBD1. CDR3 size: 12 residues. After removal of 3 bases from V and 6 bases from J, the junction contained 0 bases not matched to a gene. From germline, CDR1 is MDHEN and CDR2 SYDVKM.

CDR3 sequence reads: CASRVRGSYTEAFF. CDR3 in DNA: TGTGCCAGCAGGGTCAGGGGGTCCTACACTGAAGCTTTCTTT. The chain recombines TRBV27 with TRBJ1-1, with 7 bases lining up with TRBD1. The CDR3 is made up of 14 amino acids. With V trimmed by 6 bases and J by 3 bases, 7 bases remained unmatched. Per germline, CDR1 MNHEY and CDR2 SMNVEV (reference sequence).

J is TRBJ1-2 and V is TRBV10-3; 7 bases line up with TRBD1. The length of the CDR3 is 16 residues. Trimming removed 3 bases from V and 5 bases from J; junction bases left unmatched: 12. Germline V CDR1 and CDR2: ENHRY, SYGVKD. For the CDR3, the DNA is TGTGCCATCAGTGACCCCGAAAGACAGGGTGGGTATGGCTACACCTTC. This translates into CAISDPERQGGYGYTF.

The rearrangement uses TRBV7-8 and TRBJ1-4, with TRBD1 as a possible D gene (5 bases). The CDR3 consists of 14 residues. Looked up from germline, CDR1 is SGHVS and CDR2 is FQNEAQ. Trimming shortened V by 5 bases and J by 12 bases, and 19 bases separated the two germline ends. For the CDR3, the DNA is TGTGCCAGCAGCACGGGGACTACCCCGGGGGAACTGTTTTTT. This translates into CASSTGTTPGELFF.

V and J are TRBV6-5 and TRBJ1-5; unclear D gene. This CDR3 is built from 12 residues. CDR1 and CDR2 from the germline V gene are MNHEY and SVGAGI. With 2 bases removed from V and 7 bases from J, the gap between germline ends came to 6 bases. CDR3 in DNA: TGTGCCAGCAGTTACCCGGGACAGCCCCAGCATTTT. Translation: CASSYPGQPQHF.